Below are 29 T cell receptor beta chains sequenced from a single sample in a study of beta chain features in type 1 diabetes. The entirety of the isolated RNA underwent reverse transcription, so expressed TCRB transcripts were sequenced. TCRdb's table, derived via immunoSEQ multiplex PCR, lists solely in-frame clones and lacks some. The sample includes about 410,000 clones, approximately 15% of them seen just once. Sequencing was done on a sample of naive CD4+ T cells from blood. The receptor source for this set is a man aged 25 to 40 in good health.

J is TRBJ1-2 and V is TRBV18; tentatively, D is TRBD1 (5 bases). Per germline, CDR1 KGHSH and CDR2 LQKENI. This CDR3 is built from 15 residues. V shed 2 bases and J shed 3 bases, with 13 bases lying between them. CDR3 residues: CASSPFGEGDYGYTF. The CDR3 nucleotides read TGTGCCAGCTCACCATTTGGGGAAGGGGACTATGGCTACACCTTC.

J is TRBJ2-7 and V is TRBV13, with D unresolved. The CDR3 runs 13 residues. Germline values: CDR1 PRHDT, CDR2 FYEKMQ (reference sequence). V gave up 3 bases and J gave up 6 bases, with 12 bases separating them. The CDR3: CASSLGTMAEQYV. The CDR3 DNA sequence: TGTGCCAGCAGCTTGGGAACTATGGCCGAGCAGTACGTC.

This clone showed up just a few times. Other DNA sequences in this specimen translate into the identical CDR3. V usage is TRBV5-1 and J usage is TRBJ1-4; D not resolved. With 5 bases removed from V and 8 bases from J, the gap between germline ends came to 7 bases. The CDR3 covers 11 residues. CDR1 and CDR2 (germline): SGHRS, YFSETQ. The CDR3 sequence is CASSLGEKLFF. CDR3 bases: TGCGCCAGCAGTCTTGGAGAAAAACTGTTTTTT. The full variable domain, rest sourced from reference TRBV5-1 and TRBJ1-4, is KAGVTQTPRYLIKTRGQQVTLSCSPISGHRSVSWYQQTPGQGLQFLFEYFSETQRNKGNFPGRFSGRQFSNSRSEMNVSTLELGDSALYLCASSLGEKLFFGSGTQLSVL.

This clone has a handful of counts. This chain connects TRBV7-2 to TRBJ2-1; D unclear. V was clipped by 5 bases and J by 9 bases, with 11 bases between them. CDR1 SGHTA and CDR2 FQGNSA come from the germline V gene. The CDR3 consists of 12 residues. DNA for the CDR3: TGTGCCAGCAGCCCATCCTTGGGTGAGCAGTTCTTC. Amino acids: CASSPSLGEQFF.

This clone was seen only a few times. The chain uses TRBV6-6 and TRBJ1-4; the D gene is possibly TRBD1 (5 bases). This CDR3 spans 14 amino acids. Trimming cost V 8 bases and J 8 bases, with 18 bases left between them. Germline CDR1 and CDR2: MNHNY and SVGAGI (reference sequence). CDR3 protein: CASHRGGLNEKLFF. The CDR3, as DNA: TGTGCCAGCCACCGCGGGGGGTTAAACGAAAAACTGTTTTTT.

This chain connects TRBV13 to TRBJ2-5, with D possibly TRBD2 on 6 matching bases. The CDR3 contains 19 residues. Trimming removed 2 bases from V and 5 bases from J, with 27 bases in between. The germline V gene encodes CDR1 PRHDT and CDR2 FYEKMQ (reference sequence). The CDR3 protein is CASSLLGSGPPERWETQYF. CDR3 DNA: TGTGCCAGCAGCTTACTGGGTAGCGGACCCCCCGAAAGGTGGGAGACCCAGTACTTC.

V and J are TRBV5-4 and TRBJ2-2; TRBD1 agrees at 8 bases. V lost 4 bases to trimming and J lost 1 base; unmatched junction nucleotides: 6. The CDR3 is 16 residues long. Germline values: CDR1 SGHNT, CDR2 YYREEE (reference sequence). The CDR3 here is CASSPPGGLNTGELFF. In DNA form, the CDR3 reads TGTGCCAGCAGCCCCCCAGGGGGCCTGAACACCGGGGAGCTGTTTTTT.

This clone was recorded many times. The same CDR3 also results from other DNA sequences found in this sample. The chain employs TRBV30 and TRBJ2-5; no reliable D call. The germline V gene has CDR1 GTSNPN and CDR2 SVGIG (reference sequence). This CDR3 is built from 11 residues. V was shortened by 3 bases and J by 1 base, with 3 bases between the two germline ends. This chain's CDR3 is CAWSAQETQYF. Here the CDR3 DNA reads TGTGCCTGGAGCGCCCAAGAGACCCAGTACTTC.

The V gene is TRBV15, the J gene TRBJ2-3; TRBD1 matches 10 bases. Germline V lookup: CDR1 LNHNV, CDR2 YYDKDF (reference sequence). This CDR3 contains 15 residues. V was pared by 3 bases and J by 8 bases, with 8 bases of the junction left unmatched. In DNA, the CDR3 is TGTGCCACCAGCAGCTTGGGACAGGGGATCATTACGCAGTATTTT. Translating it yields CATSSLGQGIITQYF.

A few counts support this clone. The chain links TRBV7-9 to TRBJ2-3, with 13 bases lining up with TRBD2. This CDR3 spans 17 amino acids. The junction had 6 bases not matched to a gene; V was cut back by 4 bases and J by 2 bases. Germline assignment: CDR1 SEHNR and CDR2 FQNEAQ (reference sequence). The CDR3 region is CASSSLGLAGITDTQYF. The CDR3 bases are TGTGCCAGCAGCTCCTTGGGACTAGCGGGAATCACAGATACGCAGTATTTT. The whole variable domain, remainder taken from reference TRBV7-9 and TRBJ2-3, is DTGVSQNPRHKITKRGQNVTFRCDPISEHNRLYWYRQTLGQGPEFLTYFQNEAQLEKSRLLSDRFSAERPKGSFSTLEIQRTEQGDSAMYLCASSSLGLAGITDTQYFGPGTRLTVL.

This clone was picked up one time. The chain uses TRBV7-2 and TRBJ1-2; no clear D. Germline V gene sequence: CDR1 SGHTA, CDR2 FQGNSA. The CDR3 contains 14 residues. V shed 1 base and J shed 4 bases, with 10 bases lying between them. The CDR3 sequence: CASSLDGAFYGYTF. The CDR3 DNA is TGTGCCAGCAGCTTAGATGGCGCCTTCTATGGCTACACCTTC. Complete variable domain (other parts from reference TRBV7-2 and TRBJ1-2): GAGVSQSPSNKVTEKGKDVELRCDPISGHTALYWYRQSLGQGLEFLIYFQGNSAPDKSGLPSDRFSAERTGGSVSTLTIQRTQQEDSAVYLCASSLDGAFYGYTFGSGTRLTVV.

The chain uses TRBV20-1 and TRBJ2-7, with 7 bases fitting TRBD2. The V and J ends lost 8 bases and 8 bases, in that order; junction bases with no gene match: 9. The CDR3 length is 11 residues. CDR1 DFQATT and CDR2 SNEGSKA come from the germline V gene (reference sequence). The CDR3 loop is CSPAGTTQQYV. In DNA, the CDR3 is TGCAGTCCGGCTGGGACTACCCAGCAGTACGTC.

This clone was picked up a small number of times. This sequence joins TRBV7-8 and TRBJ2-1, with TRBD2 matching 12 bases. The germline V gene encodes CDR1 SGHVS and CDR2 FQNEAQ. The CDR3 loop spans 18 amino acids. V lost 0 bases and J lost 8; bases outside the gene matches: 11. The CDR3 DNA follows: TGTGCCAGCAGCTTAGCGACTAGCGGGAGTAGTAGATTTGATGAGCAGTTCTTC. Protein product: CASSLATSGSSRFDEQFF.

The chain uses TRBV5-4 and TRBJ1-6; D possibly corresponds to TRBD1 (6 bases). V lost 0 bases and J lost 9, with 19 bases in between. This CDR3 spans 17 amino acids. CDR1 is SGHNT, CDR2 YYREEE, per germline (reference sequence). In DNA, the CDR3 is TGTGCCAGCAGCTTGGGCCAGGGGAACCCCCTAGGTTCACCCCTCCACTTT. Translation gives CASSLGQGNPLGSPLHF. The whole variable domain, remainder taken from reference TRBV5-4 and TRBJ1-6, is ETGVTQSPTHLIKTRGQQVTLRCSSQSGHNTVSWYQQALGQGPQFIFQYYREEENGRGNFPPRFSGLQFPNYSSELNVNALELDDSALYLCASSLGQGNPLGSPLHFGNGTRLTVT.

This chain uses TRBV15 with TRBJ2-3; D is unresolved. V lost 8 bases, J lost 1 base, and 7 bases lay in between. Germline lookup yields CDR1 LNHNV and CDR2 YYDKDF (reference sequence). The CDR3 extends over 12 amino acids. DNA of the CDR3: TGTGCCACCGGCCACCGCACAGATACGCAGTATTTT. This gives the protein CATGHRTDTQYF. The variable domain in full, with the rest retrieved from reference TRBV15 and TRBJ2-3, is DAMVIQNPRYQVTQFGKPVTLSCSQTLNHNVMYWYQQKSSQAPKLLFHYYDKDFNNEADTPDNFQSRRPNTSFCFLDIRSPGLGDTAMYLCATGHRTDTQYFGPGTRLTVL.

This clone was counted only a few times. The rearrangement uses TRBV6-1 and TRBJ1-6; D not certain. The CDR3 is 15 residues long. Per germline, CDR1 MNHNS and CDR2 SASEGT. V was trimmed by 2 bases and J by 7 bases, leaving 12 bases between them. Here the CDR3 DNA reads TGTGCCAGCAGTGAATTGCGTGGGAACAATTCACCCCTCCACTTT. Protein sequence: CASSELRGNNSPLHF.

This clone was counted between two and nine times. V usage is TRBV11-2 and J usage is TRBJ2-3, with D possibly being TRBD2 (5 bases). CDR1 is SGHAT, CDR2 FQNNGV, per germline. The CDR3 runs to 13 residues. The V end was cut by 5 bases, the J end by 12 bases, with 18 bases between. The CDR3 coding sequence is TGTGCCAGCAGCCGATCCCTAGAGGGAGCCCAGTATTTT. It yields the protein CASSRSLEGAQYF. The whole variable domain, remainder taken from reference TRBV11-2 and TRBJ2-3, is EAGVAQSPRYKIIEKRQSVAFWCNPISGHATLYWYQQILGQGPKLLIQFQNNGVVDDSQLPKDRFSAERLKGVDSTLKIQPAKLEDSAVYLCASSRSLEGAQYFGPGTRLTVL.

The CDR3 DNA reads TGCAGTGCTTGGGAGGGGGACGAGCAGTACTTC. Translating gives CSAWEGDEQYF. This chain connects TRBV20-1 to TRBJ2-7; D possibly corresponds to TRBD2 (7 bases). Per the germline V gene, CDR1 is DFQATT and CDR2 is SNEGSKA (reference sequence). V shed 5 bases and J shed 5 bases, with 10 bases lying between them. CDR3 length: 11 residues.

This clone was seen more than once but under ten times. The V call is TRBV30, the J call TRBJ1-1, with no clear D. The CDR3 is 13 residues long. Germline lookup yields CDR1 GTSNPN and CDR2 SVGIG (reference sequence). The V end was cut by 2 bases, the J end by 6 bases, with 13 bases between. CDR3 protein: CAWSRVSLAEAFF. The CDR3, as DNA: TGTGCCTGGAGTCGAGTGTCCTTGGCTGAAGCTTTCTTT.

The J gene is TRBJ2-2, the V gene TRBV7-9, with 9 bases identical to TRBD2. The V gene end was trimmed by 6 bases and the J gene end by 1 base; junction bases not matched to a gene: 0. CDR3 length: 14 residues. Germline V gene data show CDR1 as SEHNR and CDR2 as FQNEAQ (reference sequence). The CDR3 loop is CASRTSGNTGELFF. CDR3 nucleotides: TGTGCCAGCAGGACTAGCGGGAACACCGGGGAGCTGTTTTTT.

CDR3 sequence: CATGREISMNTEAFF. In DNA, the CDR3 is TGTGCCACAGGGCGAGAGATCTCGATGAACACTGAAGCTTTCTTT. The rearrangement uses TRBV15 and TRBJ1-1; the D is unclear. Trimming stripped 9 bases from V and 0 bases from J, with 17 bases between. The CDR3 extends over 15 amino acids. CDR1 is LNHNV and CDR2 is YYDKDF in the germline V gene (reference sequence).

The chain has TRBV5-6 and TRBJ2-1; 15 bases map to TRBD2. CDR3 length equals 14 residues. Germline CDR1 is SGHDT and CDR2 is YYEEEE. Unmatched junction bases numbered 1, after V lost 3 bases and J lost 9 bases. CDR3 amino acids: CASSSGLAGGEQFF. The CDR3 nucleotides read TGTGCCAGCAGCTCGGGACTAGCGGGAGGTGAGCAGTTCTTC. The full variable domain, in which reference TRBV5-6 and TRBJ2-1 provide the parts outside the CDR3, is DAGVTQSPTHLIKTRGQQVTLRCSPKSGHDTVSWYQQALGQGPQFIFQYYEEEERQRGNFPDRFSGHQFPNYSSELNVNALLLGDSALYLCASSSGLAGGEQFFGPGTRLTVL.

This chain links TRBV6-5 with TRBJ1-2; D uncertain. With 6 bases removed from V and 2 bases from J, the gap between germline ends came to 13 bases. The CDR3 extends over 14 amino acids. Germline CDR1 is MNHEY and CDR2 is SVGAGI. The CDR3 sequence is CASSLRGGNYGYTF. CDR3 DNA: TGTGCCAGCAGCCTCCGGGGAGGAAACTATGGCTACACCTTC.

Notes on this clone: Additional DNA sequences in this sample encode the identical CDR3. This chain uses TRBV18 with TRBJ2-5; D is ambiguous. The CDR3 consists of 12 residues. V was shortened by 3 bases and J by 1 base, with 3 bases between the two germline ends. The germline V gene has CDR1 KGHSH and CDR2 LQKENI. The CDR3 nucleotides read TGTGCCAGCTCACCGCTCCAAGAGACCCAGTACTTC. As protein: CASSPLQETQYF.

The rearrangement uses TRBV10-3 and TRBJ1-6; possibly TRBD1 for D (5 bases). Germline V gene sequence: CDR1 ENHRY, CDR2 SYGVKD. V lost 4 bases, J lost 7 bases, and 11 bases lay in between. This CDR3 contains 14 residues. CDR3 DNA sequence: TGTGCCATCAGTGGGGGGACGCCAAATTCACCCCTCCACTTT. Its protein product is CAISGGTPNSPLHF.

This clone occurred a few times. This chain uses TRBV11-2 with TRBJ2-7; D is unclear. Trimming took 4 bases from V and 6 from J, leaving 13 bases between them. Germline V gene sequence: CDR1 SGHAT, CDR2 FQNNGV. This CDR3 spans 13 amino acids. The DNA of the CDR3 is TGTGCCAGCAGCTACGGACCGTCGGGCGAGCAGTACGTC. It codes for CASSYGPSGEQYV.

In this sample, this clone turned up a few times. The rearrangement links TRBV30 to TRBJ2-7; D ambiguous. V lost 3 bases, J lost 0 bases, and 9 bases lay in between. Germline CDR1 reads GTSNPN; CDR2 reads SVGIG (reference sequence). This CDR3 region has 13 residues. CDR3 DNA sequence: TGTGCCTGGAGAGTAACGAGCTCCTACGAGCAGTACGTC. It codes for CAWRVTSSYEQYV.

For this clone: Other DNA sequences in this sample translate to the same CDR3. The chain couples TRBV6-5 to TRBJ2-5; tentatively, D is TRBD1 (6 bases). The germline V gene has CDR1 MNHEY and CDR2 SVGAGI. The CDR3 runs to 14 residues. The ends were cut back, 3 bases at V and 0 bases at J, with 8 bases in the middle. CDR3 loop: CASSYSGDQETQYF. The CDR3 DNA reads TGTGCCAGCAGTTATTCAGGGGACCAAGAGACCCAGTACTTC.

The rearrangement uses TRBV30 and TRBJ1-1; 7 nucleotides match TRBD1. Per the germline V gene, CDR1 is GTSNPN and CDR2 is SVGIG (reference sequence). There are 13 residues in the CDR3. Germline trimming cut 8 bases from V and 2 bases from J; bases unmatched to any gene: 8. This CDR3 is CAGTRDRNTEAFF. Here the CDR3 DNA reads TGTGCCGGGACCCGGGACAGAAACACTGAAGCTTTCTTT.